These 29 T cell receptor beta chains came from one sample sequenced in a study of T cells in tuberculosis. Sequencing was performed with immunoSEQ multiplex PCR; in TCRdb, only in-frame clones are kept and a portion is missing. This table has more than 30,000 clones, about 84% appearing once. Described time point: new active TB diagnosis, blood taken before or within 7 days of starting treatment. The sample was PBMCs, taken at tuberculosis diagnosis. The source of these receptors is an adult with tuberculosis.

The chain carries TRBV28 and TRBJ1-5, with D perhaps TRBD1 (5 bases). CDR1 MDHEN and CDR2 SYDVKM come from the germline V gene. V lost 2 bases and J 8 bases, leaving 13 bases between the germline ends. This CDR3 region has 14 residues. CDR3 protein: CASSLLQGGEPQHF. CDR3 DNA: TGTGCCAGCAGTTTACTCCAGGGAGGGGAGCCCCAGCATTTT.

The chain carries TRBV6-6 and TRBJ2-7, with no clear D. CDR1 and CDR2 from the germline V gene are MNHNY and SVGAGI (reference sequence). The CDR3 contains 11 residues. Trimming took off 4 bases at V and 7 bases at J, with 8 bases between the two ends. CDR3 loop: CASSSVVEQYF. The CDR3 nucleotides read TGTGCCAGCAGTTCGGTGGTGGAGCAGTACTTC.

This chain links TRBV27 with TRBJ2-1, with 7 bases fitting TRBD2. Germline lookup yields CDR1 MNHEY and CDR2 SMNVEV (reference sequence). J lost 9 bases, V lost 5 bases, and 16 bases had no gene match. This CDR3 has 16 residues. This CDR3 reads CASSNPRKTSWGEQFF. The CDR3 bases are TGTGCCAGCAGTAATCCCCGAAAGACTAGCTGGGGTGAGCAGTTCTTC.

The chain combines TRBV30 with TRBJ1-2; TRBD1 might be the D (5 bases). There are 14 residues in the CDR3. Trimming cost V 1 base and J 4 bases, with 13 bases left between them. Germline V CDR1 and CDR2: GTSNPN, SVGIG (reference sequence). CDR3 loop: CAWSATANSYGYTF. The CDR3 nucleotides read TGTGCCTGGAGTGCGACAGCGAACTCCTATGGCTACACCTTC.

The CDR3 reads CASSPQTSGDTQYF. CDR3 DNA: TGTGCCAGCTCACCACAGACTAGCGGAGATACGCAGTATTTT. The V and J genes are TRBV18 and TRBJ2-3; 9 nucleotides match TRBD2. The germline gives CDR1 KGHSH, CDR2 LQKENI. The CDR3 has 14 amino acids. Trimming took 1 base from V and 5 from J; bases not matched to a gene: 1.

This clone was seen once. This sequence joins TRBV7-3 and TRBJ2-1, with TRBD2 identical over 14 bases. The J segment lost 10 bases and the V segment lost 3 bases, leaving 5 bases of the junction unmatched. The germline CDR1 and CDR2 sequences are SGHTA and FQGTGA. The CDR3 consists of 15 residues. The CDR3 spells CASSLTSGGAPEQFF. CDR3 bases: TGTGCCAGCAGCTTGACTAGCGGGGGGGCCCCCGAGCAGTTCTTC.

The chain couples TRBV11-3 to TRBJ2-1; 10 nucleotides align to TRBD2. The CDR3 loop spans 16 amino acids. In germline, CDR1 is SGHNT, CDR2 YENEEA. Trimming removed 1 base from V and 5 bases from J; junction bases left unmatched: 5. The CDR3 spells CASSLGSLAGDNEQFF. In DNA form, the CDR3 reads TGTGCCAGCAGCTTAGGGTCCCTAGCGGGGGACAATGAGCAGTTCTTC.

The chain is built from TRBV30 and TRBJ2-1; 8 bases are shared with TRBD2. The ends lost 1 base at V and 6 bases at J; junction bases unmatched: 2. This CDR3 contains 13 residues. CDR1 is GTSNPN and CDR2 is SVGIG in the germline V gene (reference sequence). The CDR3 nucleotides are TGTGCCTGGAGTGATCGGGGGGGCAATGAGCAGTTCTTC. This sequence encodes CAWSDRGGNEQFF.

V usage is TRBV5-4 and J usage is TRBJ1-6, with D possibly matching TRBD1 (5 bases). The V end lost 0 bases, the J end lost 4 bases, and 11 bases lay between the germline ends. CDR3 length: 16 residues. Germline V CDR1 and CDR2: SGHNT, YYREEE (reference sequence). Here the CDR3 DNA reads TGTGCCAGCAGCTTGGGGCCTAGGGGATATAATTCACCCCTCCACTTT. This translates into CASSLGPRGYNSPLHF.

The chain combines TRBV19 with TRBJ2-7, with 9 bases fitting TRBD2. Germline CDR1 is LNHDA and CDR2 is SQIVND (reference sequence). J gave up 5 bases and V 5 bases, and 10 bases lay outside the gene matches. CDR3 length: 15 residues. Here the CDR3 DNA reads TGTGCCAGTAGTCCTTTAGCGGGAGTTGGAAACGAGCAGTACTTC. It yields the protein CASSPLAGVGNEQYF.

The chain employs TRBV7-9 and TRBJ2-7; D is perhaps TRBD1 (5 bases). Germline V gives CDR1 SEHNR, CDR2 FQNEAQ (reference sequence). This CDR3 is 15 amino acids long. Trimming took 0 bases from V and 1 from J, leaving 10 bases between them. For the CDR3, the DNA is TGTGCCAGCAGCTTAGCTGGGGCACAGTCCTACGAGCAGTACTTC. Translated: CASSLAGAQSYEQYF.

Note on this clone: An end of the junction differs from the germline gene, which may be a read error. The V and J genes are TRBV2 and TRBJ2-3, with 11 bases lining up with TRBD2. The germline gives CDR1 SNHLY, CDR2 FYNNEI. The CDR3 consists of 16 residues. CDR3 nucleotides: TGTGCCAGCAGCGAAGTAGCGGGGGGGCCGACAGATACGCAGTATTTT. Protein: CASSEVAGGPTDTQYF.

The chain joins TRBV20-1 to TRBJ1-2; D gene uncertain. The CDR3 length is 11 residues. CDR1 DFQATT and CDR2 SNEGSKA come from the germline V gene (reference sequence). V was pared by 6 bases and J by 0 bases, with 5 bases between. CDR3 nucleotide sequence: TGCAGTGCCCTAGCTAACTATGGCTACACCTTC. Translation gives CSALANYGYTF.

In DNA, the CDR3 is TGTGCCAGTGGGACAGGGGTCGAAGCTTTCTTT. This encodes CASGTGVEAFF. This chain uses TRBV19 with TRBJ1-1, with 10 bases aligning to TRBD1. This CDR3 contains 11 residues. Germline lookup yields CDR1 LNHDA and CDR2 SQIVND (reference sequence). After removal of 8 bases from V and 8 bases from J, the junction contained 2 bases not matched to a gene.

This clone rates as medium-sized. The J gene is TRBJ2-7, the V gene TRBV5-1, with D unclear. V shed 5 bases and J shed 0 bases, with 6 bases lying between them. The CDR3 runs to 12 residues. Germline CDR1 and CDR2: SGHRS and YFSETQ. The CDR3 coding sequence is TGCGCCAGCAGACAGTTCTCCTACGAGCAGTACTTC. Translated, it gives CASRQFSYEQYF.

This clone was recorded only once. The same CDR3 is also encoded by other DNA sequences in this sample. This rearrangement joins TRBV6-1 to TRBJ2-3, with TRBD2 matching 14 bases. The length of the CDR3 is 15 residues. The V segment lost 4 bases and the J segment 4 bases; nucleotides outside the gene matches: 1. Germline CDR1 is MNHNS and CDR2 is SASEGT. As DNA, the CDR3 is TGTGCCAGCAGTGGACTAGCGGGGGGGCCAGATACGCAGTATTTT. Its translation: CASSGLAGGPDTQYF.

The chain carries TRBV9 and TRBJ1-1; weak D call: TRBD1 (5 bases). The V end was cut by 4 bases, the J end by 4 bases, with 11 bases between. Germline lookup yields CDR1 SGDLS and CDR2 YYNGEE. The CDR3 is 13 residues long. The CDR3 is CASSPQGSTEAFF. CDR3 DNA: TGTGCCAGCAGCCCCCAGGGTAGCACTGAAGCTTTCTTT.

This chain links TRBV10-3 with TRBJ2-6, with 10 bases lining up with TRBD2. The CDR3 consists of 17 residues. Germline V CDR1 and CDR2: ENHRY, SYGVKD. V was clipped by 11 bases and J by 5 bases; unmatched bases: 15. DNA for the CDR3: TGTGCCTCCCTTAGGGGCCTAGCGGGAGCAAGGGCCAACGTCCTGACTTTC. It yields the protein CASLRGLAGARANVLTF.

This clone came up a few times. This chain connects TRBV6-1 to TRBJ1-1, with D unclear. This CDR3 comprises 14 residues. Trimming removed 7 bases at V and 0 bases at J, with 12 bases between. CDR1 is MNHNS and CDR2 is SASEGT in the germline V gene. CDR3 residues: CASNAPTVNTEAFF. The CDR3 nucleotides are TGTGCCAGCAATGCCCCCACAGTGAACACTGAAGCTTTCTTT.

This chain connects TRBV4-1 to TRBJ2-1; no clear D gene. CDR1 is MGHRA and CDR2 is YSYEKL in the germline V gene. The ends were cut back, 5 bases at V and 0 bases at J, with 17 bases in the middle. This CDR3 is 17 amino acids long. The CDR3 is CASSTLGGPSSYNEQFF. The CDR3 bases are TGCGCCAGCAGCACCCTCGGCGGTCCTAGCTCCTACAATGAGCAGTTCTTC.

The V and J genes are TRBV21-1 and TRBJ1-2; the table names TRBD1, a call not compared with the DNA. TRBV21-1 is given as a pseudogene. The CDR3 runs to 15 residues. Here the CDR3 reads CASSSHGRDSYGYTF. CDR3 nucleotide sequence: TGTGCCAGCAGCTCACACGGACGGGACAGCTATGGCTACACCTTC.

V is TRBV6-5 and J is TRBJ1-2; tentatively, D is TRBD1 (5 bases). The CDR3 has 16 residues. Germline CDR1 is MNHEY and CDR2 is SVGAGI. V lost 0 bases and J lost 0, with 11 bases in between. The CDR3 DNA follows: TGTGCCAGCAGTTACTCGCTCAGGGTAGCTAACTATGGCTACACCTTC. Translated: CASSYSLRVANYGYTF.

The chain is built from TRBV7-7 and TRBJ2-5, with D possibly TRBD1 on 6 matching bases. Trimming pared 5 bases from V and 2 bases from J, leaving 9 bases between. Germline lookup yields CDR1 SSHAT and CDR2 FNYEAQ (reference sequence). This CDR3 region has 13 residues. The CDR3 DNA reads TGTGCCAGCAGCCCGGGACATCAAGAGACCCAGTACTTC. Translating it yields CASSPGHQETQYF. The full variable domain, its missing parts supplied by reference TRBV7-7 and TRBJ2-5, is GAGVSQSPRYKVTKRGQDVTLRCDPISSHATLYWYQQALGQGPEFLTYFNYEAQPDKSGLPSDRFSAERPEGSISTLTIQRTEQRDSAMYRCASSPGHQETQYFGPGTRLLVL.

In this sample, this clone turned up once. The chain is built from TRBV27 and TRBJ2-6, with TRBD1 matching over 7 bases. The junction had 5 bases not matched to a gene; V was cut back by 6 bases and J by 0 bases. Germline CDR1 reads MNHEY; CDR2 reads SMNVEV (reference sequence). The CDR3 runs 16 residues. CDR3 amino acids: CASSPGTASGANVLTF. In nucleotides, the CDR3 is TGTGCCAGCAGCCCCGGGACAGCCTCTGGGGCCAACGTCCTGACTTTC.

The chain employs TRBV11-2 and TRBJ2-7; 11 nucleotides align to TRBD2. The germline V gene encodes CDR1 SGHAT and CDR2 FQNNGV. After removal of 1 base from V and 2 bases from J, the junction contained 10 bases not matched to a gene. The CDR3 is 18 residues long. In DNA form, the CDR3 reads TGTGCCAGCAGCTTAGTAAGTATGGGGACTAGCGGCCCCTACGAGCAGTACTTC. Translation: CASSLVSMGTSGPYEQYF.

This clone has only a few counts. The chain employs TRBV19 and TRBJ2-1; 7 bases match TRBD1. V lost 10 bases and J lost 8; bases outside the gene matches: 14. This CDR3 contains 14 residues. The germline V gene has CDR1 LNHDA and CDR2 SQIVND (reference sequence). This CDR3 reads CATALQGEFDEQFF. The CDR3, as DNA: TGTGCCACGGCCCTGCAGGGGGAGTTCGATGAGCAGTTCTTC.

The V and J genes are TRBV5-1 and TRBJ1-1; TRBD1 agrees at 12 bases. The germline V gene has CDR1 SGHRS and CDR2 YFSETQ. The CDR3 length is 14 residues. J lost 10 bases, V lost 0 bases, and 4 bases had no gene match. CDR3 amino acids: CASSLGDRGLGAFF. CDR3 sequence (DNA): TGCGCCAGCAGCTTGGGGGACAGGGGGCTAGGAGCTTTCTTT.

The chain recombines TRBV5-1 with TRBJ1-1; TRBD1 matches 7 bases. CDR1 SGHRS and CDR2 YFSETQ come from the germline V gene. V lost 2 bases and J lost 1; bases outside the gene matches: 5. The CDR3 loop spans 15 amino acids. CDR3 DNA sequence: TGCGCCAGCAGCTTAGCCCCAGGGGGGAACACTGAAGCTTTCTTT. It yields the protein CASSLAPGGNTEAFF.

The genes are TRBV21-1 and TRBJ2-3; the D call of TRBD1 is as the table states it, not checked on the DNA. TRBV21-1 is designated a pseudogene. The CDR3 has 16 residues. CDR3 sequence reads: CASSNGNRGSTDTQYF. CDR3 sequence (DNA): TGTGCCAGCAGCAATGGGAACAGGGGGAGCACAGATACGCAGTATTTT.